Described below is a single TCR beta chain sequence and its context. Antigen: not known. Sampled blood was obtained at baseline, cycle 4 day 1, and cycle 7 day 1. The data were taken from a study of OX40 agonist ivuxolimab in advanced cancers. Study-level findings and limits: Among T cells, CD8+ cells averaged more expanded clones than CD4+ cells. At 0.1 to 3.0 mg/kg and by week 6, CD4+ and CD8+ T cells in the blood had expanded clonally. Normalized expansion of T-cell clones was also low for some nonresponders.

This CDR3 spans 15 amino acids. Germline V gives CDR1 SGHTA, CDR2 FQGNSA. Trimming cost V 0 bases and J 1 base, with 7 bases left between them. Only in-frame clones appear in the TCRdb table, and some are missing; sequencing was by immunoSEQ multiplex PCR. The table shows some 90,000 clones, with roughly 92% occurring only once. The TCR sequence derives from an adult with an advanced solid tumor such as melanoma, head and neck, liver or kidney cancer. V is TRBV7-2 and J is TRBJ1-3; D is unresolved. Material: CD4+ or CD8+ T cells sorted from blood, obtained in a trial of the OX40 agonist ivuxolimab. CDR3 in amino acids: CASSLADLSGNTIYF. DNA for the CDR3: TGTGCCAGCAGCTTAGCGGATTTATCTGGAAACACCATATATTTT. Combining the CDR3 with reference TRBV7-2 and TRBJ1-3 gives the whole variable domain GAGVSQSPSNKVTEKGKDVELRCDPISGHTALYWYRQSLGQGLEFLIYFQGNSAPDKSGLPSDRFSAERTGGSVSTLTIQRTQQEDSAVYLCASSLADLSGNTIYFGEGSWLTVV.